This T cell receptor beta chain comes out of a study of blood T cell repertoires in COVID-19 (dated by TCRdb to 2020 to 2021). For context, the study as a whole: Samples from collaborators originated in the United States, Italy and Spain and spanned both the acute and convalescent phases of COVID-19. The prospective study material was composed of cDNA or gDNA derived from T cells, B-cell-depleted T cells, or PBMCs. Deeply sampled blood TCRbeta repertoires from subjects exposed to, actively infected with, or recovered from COVID-19 were included in the dataset. The repertoires were released in a freely available public database meant as a resource for research on the immune response to SARS-CoV-2. The samples were drawn from the first 160 participants of the ongoing ImmuneRACE study and from roughly 1,300 subjects provided by 6 global collaborators. Sample metadata almost always included a de-identified subject ID, COVID-19 status, age in years and sex. Where HLA class I and class II types were available, the types were taken from metadata supplied by the sample provider, not from assay-based typing. Paper-wide results and their limitations: The amount of clinical and demographic metadata varied by source and participant and was provided uncurated.

TCRbeta CDR3 regions were amplified from genomic DNA using the immunoSEQ Assay, a bias-controlled multiplex PCR. On the authors' methods: The number of nucleated cells in each sample was estimated by amplification of reference gene primers within the assay. To quantify the absolute abundance of each unique TCRbeta CDR3 rearrangement, sequence reads were collapsed and filtered. For each sample, productive Simpson clonality was calculated as the square root of Simpson's diversity index across productive rearrangements. The table comes from immuneACCESS by way of TCRdb, which keeps in-frame sequences with V and J called. Part of the clones is missing from these tables; in studies checked, under half for an unresolved V gene and the rest for unknown reasons. V, J and clone size reflect that table, while D and trimming were determined from the DNA. The sample yields around 140,000 clones; roughly four fifths were counted once. 13% to 15% of the sample is held by the ten biggest clonotypes.

The collaborating institutions used their own protocols to collect whole blood in K2EDTA tubes. For TCRbeta analysis, collaborators shipped samples in one of three forms: frozen whole blood, isolated PBMCs, or DNA extracted from either of those sample types. In the case of this clone: Its antigen remains undetermined. Base qualities are missing; no much larger clone stands one base away.

The CDR3 contains 18 residues, cysteine and phenylalanine counted. Only CDR3 DNA remains: 54 bases, in frame from the first base. CDR1 and CDR2 are drawn from the germline V gene (reference sequence): LGHDT, YNNKEL. Clipping removes 3 bases from V and 2 bases from J, with 15 as the unmatched junction base count. The TCR sequence derives from a human donor with acute or convalescent COVID-19. The donor label of this sample is uncertain. Recombination linked TRBV3-1 (or the pseudogene TRBV3-2) to TRBJ2-5, with TRBD1 identical over 7 junction bases. Sequences were obtained from peripheral blood. The CDR3 here reads CASSQPRTRDSIQETQYF. The DNA sequence follows: TGTGCCAGCAGCCAGCCGCGAACCCGGGACAGCATACAAGAGACCCAGTACTTC.